This T cell receptor (beta chain) was captured in a study of cytomegalovirus exposure and HLA in healthy donors. Study as a whole: Within an early data release were about 85 million unique TCRs drawn from HLA-typed donors.

CDR1 SGDLS and CDR2 YYNGEE come from the germline V gene. Trimming cost V 0 bases and J 5 bases, with 11 bases left between them. The CDR3 is 15 amino acids. Primers for the PCR totalled 60 Vbeta and 13 Jbeta. Libraries were prepared by immunoSEQ multiplex PCR; TCRdb keeps only in-frame clonotypes and omits some of them. The sample totals around 55,000 clones. Overall study results and limits: The study had only CMV serostatus as immune exposure information. In a later analysis, TCR beta V- and J-gene trimming showed a link to a missense DCLRE1C variant.

While unrecorded immune exposures were likely, the donors were nominally healthy when sampled. In regard to this clone: No antigen is known for it.

J is TRBJ2-2 and V is TRBV9; no firm D call. This sequence was found in a man aged 45-65 years in good health and CMV-seropositive. Sequencing was done on a sample of PBMCs. CDR3 sequence (DNA): TGTGCCAGCAGCGTAGAGCAGCGCCCAACCGGGGAGCTGTTTTTT. It codes for CASSVEQRPTGELFF.